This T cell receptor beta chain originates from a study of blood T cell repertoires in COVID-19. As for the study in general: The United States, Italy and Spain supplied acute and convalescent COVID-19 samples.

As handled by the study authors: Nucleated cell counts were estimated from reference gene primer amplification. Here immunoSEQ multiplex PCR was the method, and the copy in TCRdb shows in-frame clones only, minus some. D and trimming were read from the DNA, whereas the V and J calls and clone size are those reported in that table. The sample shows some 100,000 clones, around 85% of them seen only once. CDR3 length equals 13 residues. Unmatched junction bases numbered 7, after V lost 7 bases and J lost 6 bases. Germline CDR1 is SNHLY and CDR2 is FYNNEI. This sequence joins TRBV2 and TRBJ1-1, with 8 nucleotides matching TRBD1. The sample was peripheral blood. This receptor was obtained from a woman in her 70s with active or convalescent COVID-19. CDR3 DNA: TGTGCCAGCAAGGACAGGGCCTCCCCTGAAGCTTTCTTT. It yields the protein CASKDRASPEAFF.